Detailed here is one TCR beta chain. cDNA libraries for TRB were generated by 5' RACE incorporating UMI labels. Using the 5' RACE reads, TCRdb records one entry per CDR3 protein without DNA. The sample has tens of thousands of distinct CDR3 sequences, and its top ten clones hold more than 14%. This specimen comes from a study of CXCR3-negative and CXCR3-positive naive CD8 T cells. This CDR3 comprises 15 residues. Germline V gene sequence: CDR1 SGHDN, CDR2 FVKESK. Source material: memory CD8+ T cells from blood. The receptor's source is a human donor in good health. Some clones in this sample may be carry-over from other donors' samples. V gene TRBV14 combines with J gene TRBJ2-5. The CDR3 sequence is CASSREPSLQETQYF.